These T cell receptor beta chains were read from a single sample in a study of blood T cell repertoires in COVID-19. Generated by immunoSEQ multiplex PCR, the TCRdb table keeps only in-frame clones and is missing some. The sample lists approximately 230,000 clones, around four fifths seen once, with 15% in the top ten. Sequencing input: PBMCs or T cells enriched from blood (not recorded which). These receptors were collected from a middle-aged man who had recovered from COVID-19. Both conserved end residues are part of each CDR3. Each record gives: J gene, D gene, V gene, clone size, CDR3 protein, CDR3 DNA. The D gene is left open where the match is weak. Clone sizes are given selectively: once, few, many, or a class where the clone is expanded.

>TRBJ2-1|TRBD2|TRBV2|.
CASTGGLAGGREQFF
TGTGCCAGCACTGGTGGACTAGCGGGGGGGCGGGAGCAGTTCTTC
>TRBJ1-5|.|TRBV12-5|.
CASGSGDQPQHF
TGTGCTAGTGGGTCAGGGGATCAGCCCCAGCATTTT
>TRBJ2-2|.|TRBV5-1|.
CASRKGWPNTGELFF
TGCGCCAGTCGCAAGGGGTGGCCGAACACCGGGGAGCTGTTTTTT
>TRBJ2-7|TRBD2|TRBV18|.
CASSPAGRPLSYEQYF
TGTGCCAGCTCACCGGCCGGGAGGCCCCTCTCCTACGAGCAGTACTTC
>TRBJ1-4|TRBD1|TRBV28|.
CASRQDRGREKLFF
TGTGCCAGCAGACAGGACAGGGGGCGCGAAAAACTGTTTTTT
>TRBJ2-1|.|TRBV6-5|.
CASSYYPWSSYNEQFF
TGTGCCAGCAGTTACTACCCCTGGAGCTCCTACAATGAGCAGTTCTTC
>TRBJ2-3|.|TRBV5-1|.
CASSWDGGRDTQYF
TGCGCCAGCAGCTGGGACGGGGGACGAGATACGCAGTATTTT
>TRBJ2-7|.|TRBV28|.
CASRRYEQYF
TGTGCCAGCAGGCGATACGAGCAGTACTTC
>TRBJ1-1|.|TRBV5-1|.
CAGGGNTEAFF
TGCGCCGGGGGAGGGAACACTGAAGCTTTCTTT
>TRBJ1-6|.|TRBV30|.
CAWSFNSPLHF
TGTGCCTGGAGCTTCAATTCACCCCTCCACTTT
>TRBJ2-7|.|TRBV7-2|many
CASSLTPRVPYEQYF
TGTGCCAGCAGCTTGACTCCCAGGGTCCCCTACGAGCAGTACTTC
>TRBJ2-1|.|TRBV19|.
CASSIYLTSSGIDEQFF
TGTGCCAGTAGTATTTACTTAACTAGCAGCGGAATCGATGAGCAGTTCTTC
>TRBJ2-7|TRBD2|TRBV5-1|few
CASSFLQGTSGRDEQYF
TGCGCCAGCAGCTTCCTCCAGGGGACTAGCGGGAGGGACGAGCAGTACTTC
>TRBJ1-3|.|TRBV6-5|.
CASRPLAGRGNTIYF
TGTGCCAGCAGGCCCCTGGCGGGCCGTGGAAACACCATATATTTT
>TRBJ1-1|TRBD1|TRBV7-2|.
CASSYRTGVKANTEAFF
TGTGCCAGCAGCTACCGGACAGGGGTTAAGGCGAACACTGAAGCTTTCTTT
>TRBJ2-1|.|TRBV5-1|.
CASSLGSGETYNEQFF
TGCGCCAGCAGCTTGGGGTCCGGGGAAACCTACAATGAGCAGTTCTTC
>TRBJ2-7|TRBD1|TRBV5-1|.
CASSWGTDSYEQYF
TGCGCCAGCAGCTGGGGGACAGATTCCTACGAGCAGTACTTC
>TRBJ2-7|TRBD1|TRBV19|.
CASSTTGGEQYF
TGTGCCAGTAGTACTACAGGGGGCGAGCAGTACTTC
>TRBJ2-7|TRBD1|TRBV30|.
CAWSRTGQVWEQYF
TGTGCCTGGAGTAGAACGGGACAGGTGTGGGAGCAGTACTTC
>TRBJ1-6|.|TRBV3-1/TRBV3-2|.
CASSQVRGTLHF
TGTGCCAGCAGCCAAGTGAGAGGAACCCTCCACTTT
>TRBJ2-3|TRBD1|TRBV19|.
CASSIEGAKSNTQYF
TGTGCCAGTAGTATCGAGGGGGCTAAGTCAAATACGCAGTATTTT
>TRBJ2-4|.|TRBV19|.
CATWGLAKNIQYF
TGTGCCACTTGGGGACTAGCCAAAAACATTCAGTACTTC
>TRBJ1-6|.|TRBV9|.
CASSVIAGNSPLHF
TGTGCCAGCAGCGTAATAGCGGGCAATTCACCCCTCCACTTT
>TRBJ2-7|.|TRBV9|medium-sized
CASSVDSRATYEQYF
TGTGCCAGCAGCGTAGATAGCAGGGCGACCTACGAGCAGTACTTC
>TRBJ1-1|.|TRBV7-2|few
CASSLQGNTEAFF
TGTGCCAGCAGCTTGCAGGGGAACACTGAAGCTTTCTTT
>TRBJ2-1|.|TRBV19|.
CASSIPGGNEQFF
TGTGCCAGTAGTATTCCCGGTGGTAATGAGCAGTTCTTC
>TRBJ1-3|TRBD1|TRBV7-2|.
CATNLIRGPGNTIYF
TGTGCCACCAACCTCATAAGGGGGCCCGGAAACACCATATATTTT
>TRBJ2-5|.|TRBV7-2|.
CASSFTGTAAETQYF
TGTGCCAGCAGTTTCACCGGGACTGCCGCGGAGACCCAGTACTTC
>TRBJ2-3|TRBD2|TRBV7-2|few
CASSLLSGGRTDTQYF
TGTGCCAGCAGCTTACTAAGCGGGGGCCGCACAGATACGCAGTATTTT
>TRBJ2-1|TRBD2|TRBV7-3|.
CASSSFSGGAINEQFF
TGTGCCAGCAGCTCCTTTAGCGGGGGGGCCATCAATGAGCAGTTCTTC
>TRBJ2-7|.|TRBV11-2|.
CASSLEAGYEQYF
TGTGCCAGCAGCTTAGAAGCAGGCTACGAGCAGTACTTC
>TRBJ1-5|TRBD1|TRBV6-5|.
CASSPTGGGNQPQHF
TGTGCCAGCAGTCCCACAGGGGGAGGCAATCAGCCCCAGCATTTT
>TRBJ1-5|TRBD1|TRBV7-8|.
CASSFLGTGIGQPQHF
TGTGCCAGCAGCTTCCTCGGGACAGGGATCGGGCAGCCCCAGCATTTT
>TRBJ1-4|.|TRBV19|.
CATSGGITATNEKLFF
TGTGCCACCTCGGGAGGAATTACTGCAACTAATGAAAAACTGTTTTTT
>TRBJ2-3|TRBD1|TRBV24-1|.
CATSDPGLGGRLTDTQYF
TGTGCCACCAGTGACCCCGGCTTAGGGGGCCGATTAACAGATACGCAGTATTTT
>TRBJ1-3|.|TRBV28|.
CASSLMSPGNTIYF
TGTGCCAGCAGTTTAATGAGCCCTGGAAACACCATATATTTT
>TRBJ1-6|.|TRBV29-1|.
CSVLQGPGSPLHF
TGCAGCGTCTTACAGGGCCCTGGTTCACCCCTCCACTTT
>TRBJ2-3|.|TRBV3-1/TRBV3-2|.
CASSQDQGGLGADTQYF
TGTGCCAGCAGCCAAGATCAGGGGGGCTTGGGCGCAGATACGCAGTATTTT
>TRBJ1-1|.|TRBV29-1|.
CSVGQMNTEAFF
TGCAGCGTTGGTCAGATGAACACTGAAGCTTTCTTT
>TRBJ1-2|.|TRBV30|.
CAWRGSLWAGKKDGYTF
TGTGCCTGGAGGGGATCCCTTTGGGCAGGGAAAAAGGATGGCTACACCTTC
>TRBJ1-1|.|TRBV4-3|once
CASSQVEGGTEAFF
TGCGCCAGCAGCCAAGTCGAGGGAGGAACTGAAGCTTTCTTT
>TRBJ2-5|TRBD2|TRBV3-1/TRBV3-2|.
CASSQDLVGLAGSVQETQYF
TGTGCCAGCAGCCAAGATCTTGTAGGACTAGCGGGGTCGGTCCAAGAGACCCAGTACTTC